This T cell receptor (beta chain) stems from a study of T cell responses to AZD1222 COVID-19 vaccine. Generated by immunoSEQ multiplex PCR, the TCRdb table keeps only in-frame clones and is missing some. The data contain roughly 160,000 clones, 90% to 95% of them seen just once; the ten biggest clones take up approximately 0.88%. Trimming took 0 bases from V and 10 from J, leaving 14 bases between them. There are 15 residues in the CDR3. The V gene's germline CDR1 is SGHNT and CDR2 YYREEE (reference sequence). The chain links TRBV5-4 to TRBJ1-6; perhaps TRBD1 as D (6 bases). Sequenced material: peripheral blood, taken on day 0 of AZD1222 vaccination. The origin of this receptor is an adult in good health. The CDR3 DNA reads as TGTGCCAGCAGCTTGGAGTCCAGGGGTCACTCACCCCTCCACTTT. This translates into CASSLESRGHSPLHF.